This is a list of T cell receptor beta chains from one sample in a study of a mutant IDH1 vaccine in newly diagnosed glioma. TCRdb's copy holds only in-frame clones and misses some; the assay was immunoSEQ multiplex PCR. The sample records about 54,000 clones, roughly 80% being singletons. The antigens these receptors bind are not known. Sequencing was performed on PBMCs, taken from a glioma patient whose treatment included an IDH1 peptide vaccine. Source of these receptors: a woman between 18 and 29 years old with glioma. Each CDR3 is given with its conserved first and last residue. D genes are given only for firm matches. Not all rows give a size; the values are once, few, many and, for expanded clones, a class.

-	TRBV29-1	TRBJ1-1	12	-	CSVELMNTEAFF	TGCAGCGTTGAACTGATGAACACTGAAGCTTTCTTT
few	TRBV6-1	TRBJ1-5	14	TRBD1	CASSEDRGLKPQHF	TGTGCCAGCAGTGAGGACAGGGGGTTAAAGCCCCAGCATTTT
-	TRBV5-1	TRBJ2-7	13	-	CASSARGGYEQYF	TGCGCCAGCAGCGCTAGAGGCGGATACGAGCAGTACTTC
-	TRBV6-5	TRBJ2-6	14	TRBD1	CASCRGPGANVLTF	TGTGCCAGCTGCAGGGGGCCTGGGGCCAACGTCCTGACTTTC
-	TRBV2	TRBJ1-4	14	-	CASSGRQLGEKLFF	TGTGCCAGCAGTGGAAGACAGCTCGGGGAAAAACTGTTTTTT
-	TRBV29-1	TRBJ2-3	14	-	CSLQGRLSTDTQYF	TGCAGCCTGCAGGGACGGCTTAGCACAGATACGCAGTATTTT
-	TRBV14	TRBJ2-1	17	-	CASSQGPAGTIWYEQFF	TGTGCCAGCAGCCAAGGCCCGGCAGGGACCATTTGGTATGAGCAGTTCTTC
-	TRBV9	TRBJ1-2	14	-	CASSVVGGGDGYTF	TGTGCCAGCAGCGTAGTCGGGGGCGGGGATGGCTACACCTTC
-	TRBV19	TRBJ1-1	17	TRBD1	CASSIDWAGGYRTEAFF	TGTGCCAGTAGTATAGATTGGGCAGGGGGCTATCGGACTGAAGCTTTCTTT
-	TRBV4-2	TRBJ2-5	17	TRBD1	CASSQEGWGQGQETQYF	TGTGCCAGCAGCCAAGAAGGGTGGGGACAGGGACAAGAGACCCAGTACTTC
-	TRBV5-5	TRBJ2-7	16	TRBD2	CASSLLGGLGSYEQYF	TGTGCCAGCAGCTTGTTAGGGGGACTAGGCTCCTACGAGCAGTACTTC
once	TRBV28	TRBJ2-3	13	-	CASSLDFTDTQYF	TGTGCCAGCAGTTTGGACTTCACAGATACGCAGTATTTT
-	TRBV7-2	TRBJ1-6	16	TRBD1	CASSAGRGLYSSPLHF	TGTGCCAGCAGCGCCGGCAGGGGGCTGTATAGTTCACCCCTCCACTTT
-	TRBV2	TRBJ2-3	17	-	CASRRTYVRGWADTQYF	TGTGCCAGCAGGAGAACGTATGTTAGGGGGTGGGCAGATACGCAGTATTTT
-	TRBV5-6	TRBJ2-7	15	TRBD1	CASSLWTGARDEQYF	TGTGCCAGCAGCTTGTGGACAGGGGCGAGGGACGAGCAGTACTTC
-	TRBV9	TRBJ2-1	16	TRBD2	CASSAPASGGDNEQFF	TGTGCCAGCAGCGCCCCCGCTAGCGGGGGTGACAATGAGCAGTTCTTC
-	TRBV5-1	TRBJ1-3	16	-	CASSPISGGSGNTIYF	TGCGCCAGCAGCCCCATTTCCGGGGGCTCTGGAAACACCATATATTTT
few	TRBV4-3	TRBJ1-1	15	-	CASSQEGIQGTEAFF	TGCGCCAGCAGCCAAGAAGGAATACAGGGCACTGAAGCTTTCTTT
few	TRBV19	TRBJ1-2	12	-	CASSSRGYGYTF	TGTGCCAGTAGTTCCCGGGGCTATGGCTACACCTTC
-	TRBV19	TRBJ1-1	11	-	CASSIGAEAFF	TGTGCCAGTAGTATCGGTGCTGAAGCTTTCTTT
-	TRBV11-3	TRBJ2-7	16	TRBD2	CASSSRVAGGQGEQYF	TGTGCCAGCAGCTCCCGGGTAGCGGGAGGTCAGGGGGAGCAGTACTTC
once	TRBV5-1	TRBJ1-2	14	TRBD1	CASSLGTGGNGYTF	TGCGCCAGCAGCTTGGGGACAGGGGGCAATGGCTACACCTTC
once	TRBV11-3	TRBJ2-7	12	-	CASSLVSQDLYF	TGTGCCAGCAGCTTAGTAAGCCAGGACTTGTACTTC
-	TRBV6-5	TRBJ2-1	13	-	CASRGTAYNEQFF	TGTGCCAGCAGGGGAACGGCCTACAATGAGCAGTTCTTC
-	TRBV4-1	TRBJ1-3	18	-	CASSQDLGGLGAGNTIYF	TGCGCCAGCAGCCAAGACTTAGGGGGTCTGGGGGCTGGAAACACCATATATTTT
-	TRBV4-1	TRBJ2-1	19	TRBD2	CASSQDPLAGGSSYNEQFF	TGCGCCAGCAGCCAAGATCCACTAGCGGGGGGGAGCTCCTACAATGAGCAGTTCTTC
few	TRBV7-9	TRBJ1-1	13	-	CASSLAGNTEAFF	TGTGCCAGCAGCTTAGCTGGGAACACTGAAGCTTTCTTT
-	TRBV5-1	TRBJ1-1	15	TRBD1	CASSLAGQGAEKAFF	TGCGCCAGCAGTTTGGCGGGACAGGGGGCTGAGAAAGCTTTCTTT
-	TRBV21-1	TRBJ2-7	15	-	CASSNAGTTTYEQYF	TGTGCCAGCAGCAATGCCGGGACAACGACCTACGAGCAGTACTTC